Below are 27 T cell receptor beta chains sequenced from a single sample in a study of T cells after yellow fever vaccination. TCRdb used MiXCR to reprocess the 5' RACE reads, holding one entry per CDR3 protein. Of about 340,000 distinct CDR3 sequences listed, 8.5% to 10% are singletons. The starting material was PBMCs, obtained on the day of the first yellow fever vaccination. Receptors were obtained from a man in his late teens or twenties who received the YFV17D yellow fever vaccine.

In its sample, this clonotype was seen a few times. The V gene is TRBV4-1, the J gene TRBJ2-7; TRBD1 matches 9 bases. Germline lookup yields CDR1 MGHRA and CDR2 YSYEKL. V was pared by 9 bases and J by 8 bases, with 14 bases of the junction left unmatched. CDR3 length: 14 amino acids. The CDR3, as DNA: TGCGCCAGTGGGACTCCGGGACAGGGCCCCAAGCAGTACTTC. This translates into CASGTPGQGPKQYF.

The chain carries TRBV20-1 and TRBJ1-4, with unresolved D. There are 12 residues in the CDR3. Trimming pared 7 bases from V and 8 bases from J, leaving 14 bases between. Germline-derived CDR1 and CDR2 are DFQATT and SNEGSKA (reference sequence). The CDR3 region is CSVGPMQEKLFF. DNA of the CDR3: TGCAGTGTTGGCCCCATGCAGGAAAAACTGTTTTTT.

The CDR3 spells CASSLPGQRSINGYTF. CDR3 bases: TGTGCCAGCAGCTTACCGGGACAGAGGTCGATTAATGGCTACACCTTC. The chain couples TRBV5-6 to TRBJ1-2; 7 nucleotides line up with TRBD1. Trimming cost V 2 bases and J 6 bases; bases outside gene matches: 13. CDR1 is SGHDT and CDR2 is YYEEEE in the germline V gene. The CDR3 has 16 amino acids.

This clonotype has ten or more counts. The gene calls are TRBV20-1 and TRBJ2-7; TRBD2 matches at 7 bases. Trimming took 5 bases from V and 4 from J; bases not matched to a gene: 11. CDR1 and CDR2 from the germline V gene are DFQATT and SNEGSKA (reference sequence). The CDR3 length is 14 residues. Here the CDR3 DNA reads TGCAGTGCTCGTCCCAAGGAGCGGGAATACGAGCAGTACGTC. Translated, it gives CSARPKEREYEQYV.

This clonotype appeared a few times. The rearrangement links TRBV12-3 or TRBV12-4 to TRBJ1-6; D remains unclear. This CDR3 spans 13 amino acids. Trimming took off 5 bases at V and 9 bases at J, with 11 bases between the two ends. CDR3 sequence (DNA): TGTGCCAGCAGTCCCCCTGCCCCTTCACCCCTCCACTTT. This sequence encodes CASSPPAPSPLHF.

The table lists this clonotype with many counts. The V call is TRBV4-3, the J call TRBJ2-3; 12 bases fit TRBD2. From germline, CDR1 is LGHNA and CDR2 YSLEER. This CDR3 region has 17 residues. V dropped 5 bases and J dropped 1; count of bases not matched to a gene: 7. The CDR3 DNA follows: TGCGCCAGCAGCGGACGACTAGCGGGGGACGGCACAGATACGCAGTATTTT. Its protein product is CASSGRLAGDGTDTQYF.

This clonotype showed up just a few times. The chain joins TRBV7-9 to TRBJ1-3; D is possibly TRBD1 (5 bases). Germline CDR1 reads SEHNR; CDR2 reads FQNEAQ (reference sequence). Trimming pared 4 bases from V and 4 bases from J, leaving 11 bases between. The CDR3 is 14 residues long. Here the CDR3 DNA reads TGTGCCAGCAGCTCTAGGGGACCCGGAAACACCATATATTTT. It translates to CASSSRGPGNTIYF.

In its sample, this clonotype was seen once. A clone one base away is much larger, so this may be a read error. The missing conserved phenylalanine or tryptophan at the end of this CDR3 makes a read error likely. The chain combines TRBV9 with TRBJ2-1, with D unresolved. Germline values: CDR1 SGDLS, CDR2 YYNGEE. Deletions cut 0 bases from V and 0 bases from J, with 10 bases between. The CDR3 sequence is 16 residues long. The CDR3 protein is CASSVAFGASYNEQFS. DNA of the CDR3: TGTGCCAGCAGCGTAGCTTTCGGCGCCTCCTACAATGAGCAGTTCTCC.

This clonotype was seen a few times. The chain links TRBV20-1 to TRBJ1-5; possible D gene TRBD1, 5 bases. The CDR3 extends over 15 amino acids. With 2 bases removed from V and 2 bases from J, the gap between germline ends came to 13 bases. Germline V gene data show CDR1 as DFQATT and CDR2 as SNEGSKA (reference sequence). The CDR3 nucleotides read TGCAGTGCTAGACCCCGAAGGGGTGGCAATCAGCCCCAGCATTTT. Its translation is CSARPRRGGNQPQHF.

V and J are TRBV14 and TRBJ1-4; D might be TRBD1 (6 bases). CDR3 length equals 16 residues. V shed 0 bases and J shed 6 bases, with 14 bases lying between them. Germline-derived CDR1 and CDR2 are SGHDN and FVKESK. In DNA, the CDR3 is TGTGCCAGCAGCCAAGATATCAGGGGCGAGTATGAAAAACTGTTTTTT. This codes for CASSQDIRGEYEKLFF.

This clonotype was counted a single time. A single base separates this from a much larger clone, so it may be a read error. The chain employs TRBV7-9 and TRBJ2-1; D is undetermined. This CDR3 contains 17 residues. Germline assignment: CDR1 SEHNR and CDR2 FQNEAQ (reference sequence). The V and J ends lost 5 bases and 0 bases respectively, with 17 bases between them. The CDR3 bases are TGTGCCAGCAGCCCCGACTTGAGGAGAGGCTCCTACAATGAGCAGTTCTTC. Amino acids: CASSPDLRRGSYNEQFF.

This clonotype was seen more than once but under ten times. CDR3 loop: CASSLGFGQPQHF. The DNA for the CDR3 is TGTGCCAGCAGCTTAGGCTTCGGGCAGCCCCAGCATTTT. The chain recombines TRBV7-2 with TRBJ1-5; D is ambiguous. CDR1 is SGHTA, CDR2 FQGNSA, per germline. The CDR3 spans 13 residues. The V gene lost 1 base and the J gene lost 7 bases, with 8 bases spanning the gap.

In nucleotides, the CDR3 is TGTGCCAGCAGTTACTCGGCAGCGGGGGGCCTACAAGAGACCCAGTACTTC. It encodes CASSYSAAGGLQETQYF. This chain uses TRBV6-5 with TRBJ2-5; 9 bases map to TRBD2. The CDR3 contains 17 residues. Germline CDR1 MNHEY, CDR2 SVGAGI. The V segment lost 0 bases and the J segment 2 bases; nucleotides outside the gene matches: 7.

The CDR3 DNA reads TGTGCCAGCAGCTTAGGGGGGCGAGGTCGAGAAAAACTGTTTTTT. This encodes CASSLGGRGREKLFF. The rearrangement links TRBV7-8 to TRBJ1-4; a possible D gene is TRBD1 (6 bases). Germline V gene data show CDR1 as SGHVS and CDR2 as FQNEAQ. V lost 1 base to trimming and J lost 8 bases, with 14 bases between them. This CDR3 has 15 amino acids.

In its sample, this clonotype was seen a few times. The rearrangement uses TRBV5-1 and TRBJ1-6, with a possible D match to TRBD1 (5 bases). CDR3 length: 16 residues. CDR1 and CDR2 from the germline V gene are SGHRS and YFSETQ. V dropped 4 bases and J dropped 6 bases, with 17 bases sitting between them. The CDR3 loop is CASSPDGHSLNSPLHF. CDR3 nucleotides: TGCGCCAGCAGCCCGGACGGACACTCGCTTAATTCACCCCTCCACTTT.

The rearrangement uses TRBV5-1 and TRBJ2-4, with D possibly matching TRBD2 (5 bases). V was pared by 0 bases and J by 0 bases, with 7 bases between. The CDR3 length is 15 residues. The germline gives CDR1 SGHRS, CDR2 YFSETQ. The CDR3 is CASSLDGLAKNIQYF. For the CDR3, the DNA is TGCGCCAGCAGCTTGGACGGACTAGCCAAAAACATTCAGTACTTC.

This clonotype was counted between two and nine times. The rearrangement uses TRBV5-1 and TRBJ2-3, with D possibly TRBD2 on 5 matching bases. The CDR3 runs 12 residues. With 5 bases removed from V and 5 bases from J, the gap between germline ends came to 9 bases. Germline loops: CDR1 SGHRS, CDR2 YFSETQ. This CDR3 reads CASRLEGDTQYF. As DNA, the CDR3 is TGCGCCAGCAGACTCGAGGGAGATACGCAGTATTTT.

V usage is TRBV20-1 and J usage is TRBJ2-3, with D tentatively TRBD2 (8 bases). The V end lost 6 bases, the J end lost 3 bases, and 16 bases lay between the germline ends. This CDR3 has 14 amino acids. Germline V CDR1 and CDR2: DFQATT, SNEGSKA (reference sequence). The CDR3 DNA reads TGCAGTGCCAGACGGGGGGGACAGACAGATACGCAGTATTTT. Its protein product is CSARRGGQTDTQYF.

Only a few counts were recorded for this clonotype. The chain is built from TRBV5-1 and TRBJ1-6; 7 nucleotides align to TRBD1. The CDR3 runs 15 residues. Per the germline V gene, CDR1 is SGHRS and CDR2 is YFSETQ. With V trimmed by 1 base and J by 7 bases, 5 bases remained unmatched. CDR3 sequence reads: CASSLSGTENSPLHF. The CDR3 region has the DNA TGCGCCAGCAGCTTGTCTGGGACAGAAAATTCACCCCTCCACTTT.

For the CDR3, the DNA is TGCAGTGCTAGAGATTTTAGGACAGGGTGGGAAACAGATACGCAGTATTTT. It yields the protein CSARDFRTGWETDTQYF. The chain couples TRBV20-1 to TRBJ2-3; 8 bases align to TRBD1. Germline CDR1 and CDR2: DFQATT and SNEGSKA (reference sequence). The V segment lost 0 bases and the J segment 3 bases; nucleotides outside the gene matches: 11. The CDR3 sequence is 17 residues long.

J is TRBJ1-4 and V is TRBV12-3 or TRBV12-4; no clear D. The CDR3 totals 13 residues. V lost 3 bases, J lost 5 bases, and 7 bases lay in between. CDR3 coding DNA: TGTGCCAGCAGTTTCCAGTTAAATGAAAAACTGTTTTTT. Protein: CASSFQLNEKLFF.

There are many counts of this clonotype. The chain joins TRBV12-3 or TRBV12-4 to TRBJ1-2; 8 bases match TRBD1. Losses at the gene ends were 5 bases for V and 6 bases for J; bases not matched to a gene: 11. The CDR3 has 15 amino acids. The CDR3 DNA is TGTGCCAGCAGTGTCGGACAGGGAAGGGAGGATGGCTACACCTTC. Translating it yields CASSVGQGREDGYTF.

The sample holds many counts of this clonotype. The chain is built from TRBV20-1 and TRBJ1-2, with D perhaps TRBD1 (5 bases). Between the trimmed V and J ends, which lost 0 bases and 4 bases, there was a span of 9 bases. The CDR3 is made up of 13 amino acids. CDR1 and CDR2 from the germline V gene are DFQATT and SNEGSKA (reference sequence). The CDR3 DNA reads TGCAGTGCTAGAGATCTTGGGGCCTATGGCTACACCTTC. It specifies CSARDLGAYGYTF.

This sequence joins TRBV5-4 and TRBJ2-3; possibly TRBD2 for D (7 bases). Germline CDR1 reads SGHNT; CDR2 reads YYREEE (reference sequence). The CDR3 runs 16 residues. V dropped 2 bases and J dropped 0 bases, with 13 bases sitting between them. The CDR3 region is CASSLGGGYSTDTQYF. DNA of the CDR3: TGTGCCAGCAGCTTAGGGGGGGGGTATAGCACAGATACGCAGTATTTT.

This clonotype has a handful of counts. The chain recombines TRBV20-1 with TRBJ2-1; a weak D match, TRBD2 (6 bases). Deletions cut 3 bases from V and 2 bases from J, with 14 bases between. The CDR3 sequence is 15 residues long. Germline V gene sequence: CDR1 DFQATT, CDR2 SNEGSKA (reference sequence). The DNA of the CDR3 is TGCAGTGCTAGCCCTCGGGGGTCCGCCTACAATGAGCAGTTCTTC. This codes for CSASPRGSAYNEQFF.

This clonotype was seen ten or more times. The rearrangement joins TRBV6-2 or TRBV6-3 to TRBJ2-7, with 7 bases that match TRBD1. The germline V gene encodes CDR1 MNHEY and CDR2 SVGEGT. V lost 5 bases to trimming and J lost 2 bases; unmatched junction nucleotides: 12. The CDR3 extends over 16 amino acids. The CDR3 region has the DNA TGTGCCAGCAGTAGCCTCGACAGGGCTCCAACCTACGAGCAGTACGTC. Its protein is CASSSLDRAPTYEQYV.

In this sample, this clonotype turned up many times. The chain combines TRBV28 with TRBJ2-7; D perhaps matches TRBD1 (6 bases). Trimming shortened V by 6 bases and J by 1 base, and 10 bases separated the two germline ends. Germline V gives CDR1 MDHEN, CDR2 SYDVKM. The CDR3 consists of 13 residues. CDR3 sequence reads: CASSSDRSYEQYV. The CDR3 DNA is TGTGCCAGCAGCTCGGACAGATCCTACGAGCAGTACGTC.